This TCR beta chain came from a study of control samples from healthy donors and cancer patients. The repertoire was sequenced with immunoSEQ multiplex PCR; TCRdb's copy has only in-frame clones and lacks some. The top ten hold around 1.4% of the sample, which has around 190,000 clones, just over 90% seen once. The CDR3 sequence is 14 residues long. CDR1 and CDR2 from the germline V gene are SEHNR and FQNEAQ (reference sequence). The V gene lost 4 bases and the J gene lost 8 bases, with 14 bases spanning the gap. Sequencing was carried out using blood. The sequence derives from a man younger than 40 in good health. The chain recombines TRBV7-9 with TRBJ1-4; D unclear. The CDR3 bases are TGTGCCAGCAGCTCACAGAAATGGACGGAAAAACTGTTTTTT. Translated: CASSSQKWTEKLFF.